The clone carrying this TCR beta chain was counted only a few times. The TCR beta CDR3 regions underwent amplification using RNA transcripts as the source. RT-PCR in the first round (using the HTBI primer set) targeted the TCR CDR3. TCRdb passed the multiplex PCR reads through MiXCR, listing each CDR3 protein once. The sample records 650,000 to 750,000 distinct CDR3 sequences, 12% to 15% being singletons. This entry belongs to a study of T cells in Graves' hyperthyroidism and ophthalmopathy. The CDR3 loop spans 12 amino acids. Trimming took 5 bases from V and 6 from J, leaving 9 bases between them. CDR1 is LNHDA and CDR2 is SQIVND in the germline V gene (reference sequence).

V is TRBV19 and J is TRBJ2-3, with D uncertain. This TCR came from a woman aged 18-30 years with Graves' hyperthyroidism. Sequencing used blood. This chain's CDR3 is CASSPTLDTQYF. The DNA for the CDR3 is TGTGCCAGTAGTCCAACCCTTGATACGCAGTATTTT.